This TCR beta chain was captured by sequencing in a study of blood T cell repertoires in COVID-19. V shed 0 bases and J shed 1 base, with 7 bases lying between them. The germline V gene encodes CDR1 LGHNA and CDR2 YSLEER. The CDR3 consists of 15 residues. Source study methods: Amplification with reference gene primers provided the estimates of nucleated cell counts. TCRdb keeps only in-frame clones here, not all; method: immunoSEQ multiplex PCR. Clone size and the V and J calls come from that table; the DNA yielded D and trimming. The sample lists some 40,000 clones, 80% occurring once. The rearrangement joins TRBV4-3 to TRBJ2-1; D remains unclear. The source material was peripheral blood. The sequence came from a man in his 70s with acute or convalescent COVID-19. In DNA form, the CDR3 reads TGCGCCAGCAGCCAAGATGCCGGTTCCTACAATGAGCAGTTCTTC. Protein product: CASSQDAGSYNEQFF.